The 13 T cell receptor beta chains presented below share a single source sample, sequenced in a study of blood T cells in healthy people across ages (dated by TCRdb to the mid-2010s). The library was generated by 5' RACE. Sequencing relied on an Illumina HiSeq 2500. The second PCR ran for roughly 7 to 11 cycles and used a J-beta primer mix along with a sample-barcoded 5' primer. TCRdb reanalyzed the raw reads on its own, using fastp at Q25 for trimming and MiXCR for clone calling, and kept in-frame beta chains. When rows share a CDR3 protein, they turn into one entry using the most common DNA and genes. The sample has roughly 800,000 distinct CDR3 sequences on record, roughly 50% of them singletons. The ten largest account for 20% to 25% of the sample. The specimen was blood. These receptors were taken from a man under 40 in good health.

This clonotype was seen more than once but under ten times. The CDR3 DNA is TGTGCCACCAGCAGGGGTACGACAGGGGACGAGCAGTTCTTC. Residues: CATSRGTTGDEQFF. The chain combines TRBV15 with TRBJ2-1, with 8 bases that match TRBD1. The V segment lost 3 bases and the J segment 10 bases; nucleotides outside the gene matches: 8. Per germline, CDR1 LNHNV and CDR2 YYDKDF (reference sequence). The CDR3 sequence is 14 residues long. Full variable domain (remainder filled in from reference TRBV15 and TRBJ2-1): DAMVIQNPRYQVTQFGKPVTLSCSQTLNHNVMYWYQQKSSQAPKLLFHYYDKDFNNEADTPDNFQSRRPNTSFCFLDIRSPGLGDTAMYLCATSRGTTGDEQFFGPGTRLTVL.

This clonotype occurred a few times. This chain connects TRBV7-2 to TRBJ2-7; TRBD1 aligns across 7 bases. Germline V gene data show CDR1 as SGHTA and CDR2 as FQGNSA. CDR3 size: 15 residues. Trimming at V came to 5 bases and at J to 3 bases, leaving 10 bases not matched to a gene. The CDR3 here is CASSPQPRDSYEQYF. The CDR3 coding sequence is TGTGCCAGCAGCCCCCAGCCCCGGGACAGCTACGAGCAGTACTTC.

This chain's CDR3 is CASSPRSGGVDTQYF. The CDR3 DNA sequence: TGTGCCAGCTCACCACGGAGCGGGGGGGTGGATACGCAGTATTTT. The V gene is TRBV18, the J gene TRBJ2-3, with 10 nucleotides matching TRBD2. CDR1 and CDR2 (germline): KGHSH, LQKENI. J lost 6 bases, V lost 1 base, and 4 bases had no gene match. The CDR3 loop spans 15 amino acids.

The chain combines TRBV7-9 with TRBJ2-1; D may correspond to TRBD1 or TRBD2 (6 bases each). Germline V lookup: CDR1 SEHNR, CDR2 FQNEAQ (reference sequence). The CDR3 covers 15 residues. Trimming took 8 bases from V and 4 from J, leaving 18 bases between them. CDR3 sequence: CASGGGPRIYNEQFF. The CDR3 coding sequence is TGTGCCAGCGGAGGGGGGCCTAGGATTTACAATGAGCAGTTCTTC.

CDR3: CATRFPLYEQYF. As DNA, the CDR3 is TGTGCCACGAGGTTCCCCCTTTACGAGCAGTACTTC. The rearrangement uses TRBV7-2 and TRBJ2-7; D is undetermined. The length of the CDR3 is 12 residues. V shed 10 bases and J shed 4 bases, with 14 bases lying between them. Germline-derived CDR1 and CDR2 are SGHTA and FQGNSA.

This clonotype showed up just once. V is TRBV6-6 and J is TRBJ1-2; maybe TRBD1 (6 bases). Germline CDR1 is MNHNY and CDR2 is SVGAGI (reference sequence). V was trimmed by 7 bases and J by 4 bases, leaving 13 bases between them. The CDR3 has 13 amino acids. CDR3 loop: CASNNDRRYGYTF. The CDR3 bases are TGTGCCAGCAATAATGACAGGCGCTATGGCTACACCTTC.

This clonotype was detected ten times or more. The V and J genes are TRBV3-1 and TRBJ2-5, with D hard to call. This CDR3 comprises 15 residues. Germline V gene data show CDR1 as LGHDT and CDR2 as YNNKEL (reference sequence). V was clipped by 2 bases and J by 4 bases, with 14 bases between them. CDR3 loop: CASSQIFGDSETQYF. In nucleotides, the CDR3 is TGTGCCAGCAGCCAAATTTTCGGTGATTCAGAGACCCAGTACTTC.

This clonotype was detected a few times. The gene calls are TRBV20-1 and TRBJ1-2; D gene unclear. The CDR3 runs 14 residues. Germline V gene lookup returns CDR1 DFQATT and CDR2 SNEGSKA (reference sequence). Trimming removed 3 bases at V and 4 bases at J, with 15 bases between. CDR3 nucleotide sequence: TGCAGTGCTAGTGGTCCAATCCGTCGCTATGGCTACACCTTC. Its translation is CSASGPIRRYGYTF.

The V and J genes are TRBV4-1 and TRBJ2-1; 7 bases fit TRBD1. Per the germline V gene, CDR1 is MGHRA and CDR2 is YSYEKL. CDR3 size: 14 residues. The J segment lost 3 bases and the V segment lost 4 bases, leaving 3 bases of the junction unmatched. The CDR3 is CASSPGTDYNEQFF. For the CDR3, the DNA is TGCGCCAGCAGCCCCGGGACAGACTACAATGAGCAGTTCTTC.

The rearrangement uses TRBV6-6 and TRBJ2-7, with 7 bases identical to TRBD2. CDR3 length: 14 amino acids. Germline V lookup: CDR1 MNHNY, CDR2 SVGAGI (reference sequence). Trimming removed 6 bases from V and 3 bases from J; junction bases left unmatched: 8. CDR3 sequence reads: CASSLLAEFYEQYF. As DNA, the CDR3 is TGTGCCAGCAGCCTTCTAGCGGAGTTCTACGAGCAGTACTTC.

This chain joins TRBV7-2 and TRBJ2-7, with D possibly matching TRBD2 (6 bases). Trimming cost V 3 bases and J 3 bases, with 15 bases left between them. CDR1 and CDR2 (germline): SGHTA, FQGNSA. The CDR3 is 15 residues long. The CDR3: CASSLGSPAGYEQYF. The CDR3 nucleotides read TGTGCCAGCAGCTTGGGGTCCCCAGCGGGCTACGAGCAGTACTTC.

The V and J genes are TRBV10-3 and TRBJ2-5, with D perhaps matching TRBD2 (6 bases). Between the trimmed V and J ends, which lost 6 bases and 3 bases, there was a span of 8 bases. The CDR3 has 12 amino acids. Per germline, CDR1 ENHRY and CDR2 SYGVKD. CDR3 sequence reads: CAIREGKETQYF. The CDR3 DNA reads as TGTGCCATCAGGGAGGGGAAAGAGACCCAGTACTTC.

The V gene is TRBV7-9, the J gene TRBJ2-1, with 9 bases matching TRBD2. CDR1 SEHNR and CDR2 FQNEAQ come from the germline V gene (reference sequence). This CDR3 is built from 16 residues. The trim removed 2 bases at V and 3 bases at J, leaving 5 bases unmatched. The CDR3 coding sequence is TGTGCCAGCAGCTTAACCCTAGCGGGGTTCTACAATGAGCAGTTCTTC. It encodes CASSLTLAGFYNEQFF.